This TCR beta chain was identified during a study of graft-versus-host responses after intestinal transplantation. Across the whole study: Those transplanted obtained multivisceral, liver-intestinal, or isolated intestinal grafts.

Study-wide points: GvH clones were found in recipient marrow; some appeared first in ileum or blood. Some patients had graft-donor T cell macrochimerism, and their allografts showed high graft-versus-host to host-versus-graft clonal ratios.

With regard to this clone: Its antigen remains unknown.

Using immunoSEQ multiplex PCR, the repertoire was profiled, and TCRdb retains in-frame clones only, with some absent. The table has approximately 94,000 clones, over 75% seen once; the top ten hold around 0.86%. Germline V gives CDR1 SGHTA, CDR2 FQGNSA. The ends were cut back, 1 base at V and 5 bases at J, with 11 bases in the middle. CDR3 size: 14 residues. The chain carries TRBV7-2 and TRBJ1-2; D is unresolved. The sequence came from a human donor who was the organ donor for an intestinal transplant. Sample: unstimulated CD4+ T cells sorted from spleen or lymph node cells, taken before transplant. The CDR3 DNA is TGTGCCAGCAGCTTAGACAGTCAACCTTATGGCTACACCTTC. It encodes CASSLDSQPYGYTF.